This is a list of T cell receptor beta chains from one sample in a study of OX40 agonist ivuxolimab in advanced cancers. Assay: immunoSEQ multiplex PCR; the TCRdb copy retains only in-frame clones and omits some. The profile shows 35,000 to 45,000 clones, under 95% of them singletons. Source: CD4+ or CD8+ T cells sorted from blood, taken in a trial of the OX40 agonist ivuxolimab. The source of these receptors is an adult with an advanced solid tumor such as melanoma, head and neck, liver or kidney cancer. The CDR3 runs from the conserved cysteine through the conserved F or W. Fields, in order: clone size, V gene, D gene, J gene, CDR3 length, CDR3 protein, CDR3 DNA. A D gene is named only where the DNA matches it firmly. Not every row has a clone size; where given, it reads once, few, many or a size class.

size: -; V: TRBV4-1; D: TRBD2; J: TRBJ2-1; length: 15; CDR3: CASSGGTSGSYEQFF; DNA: TGCGCCAGCAGCGGGGGGACTAGCGGGAGCTATGAGCAGTTCTTC
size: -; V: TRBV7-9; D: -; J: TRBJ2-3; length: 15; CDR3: CASSRTDPYTDTQYF; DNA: TGTGCCAGCAGCCGAACGGATCCCTACACAGATACGCAGTATTTT
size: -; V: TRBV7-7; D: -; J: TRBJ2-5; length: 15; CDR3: CASSFGAEEWETQYF; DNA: TGTGCTAGCAGCTTCGGGGCGGAGGAATGGGAGACCCAGTACTTC
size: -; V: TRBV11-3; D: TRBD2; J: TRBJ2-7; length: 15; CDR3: CASSLTSGPYYEQYF; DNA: TGTGCCAGCAGCCTGACTAGCGGACCATACTACGAGCAGTACTTC
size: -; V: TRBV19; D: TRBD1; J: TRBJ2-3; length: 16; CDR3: CASSIFYRGRTDTQYF; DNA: TGTGCCAGTAGTATCTTTTACAGGGGGCGCACAGATACGCAGTATTTT
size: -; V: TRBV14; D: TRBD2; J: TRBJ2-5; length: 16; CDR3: CASSQEGLAVRETQYF; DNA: TGTGCCAGCAGCCAAGAAGGGCTAGCGGTCCGGGAGACCCAGTACTTC
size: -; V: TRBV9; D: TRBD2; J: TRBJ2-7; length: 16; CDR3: CASSASLAGGSYEQYF; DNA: TGTGCCAGCAGCGCCTCTCTAGCGGGAGGATCCTACGAGCAGTACTTC
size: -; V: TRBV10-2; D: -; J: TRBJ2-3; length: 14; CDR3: CASSEPGLTDTQYF; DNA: TGCGCCAGCAGTGAGCCGGGCCTCACAGATACGCAGTATTTT
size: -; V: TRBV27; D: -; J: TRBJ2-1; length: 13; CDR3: CASGLGKYNEQFF; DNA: TGTGCCAGCGGCCTGGGGAAGTACAATGAGCAGTTCTTC
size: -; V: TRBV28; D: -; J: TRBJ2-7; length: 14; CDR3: CASSFSGRGYEQYF; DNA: TGTGCCAGCAGTTTCTCTGGCAGGGGCTACGAGCAGTACTTC
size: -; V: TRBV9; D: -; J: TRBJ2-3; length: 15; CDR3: CASSVDSRGTDTQYF; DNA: TGTGCCAGCAGCGTGGACTCGCGCGGCACAGATACGCAGTATTTT
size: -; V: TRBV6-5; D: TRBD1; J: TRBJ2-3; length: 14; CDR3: CASSYDRERDTQYF; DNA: TGTGCCAGCAGCTATGACAGGGAGAGAGATACGCAGTATTTT
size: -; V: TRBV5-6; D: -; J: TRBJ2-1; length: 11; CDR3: CASSLGNEQFF; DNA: TGTGCCAGCAGCTTGGGGAATGAGCAGTTCTTC
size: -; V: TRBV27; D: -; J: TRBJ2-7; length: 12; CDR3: CASSHNAYEQYF; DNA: TGTGCCAGCAGCCACAATGCCTACGAGCAGTACTTC
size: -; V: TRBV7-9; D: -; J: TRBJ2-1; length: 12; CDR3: CASSLAYNEQFF; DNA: TGTGCCAGCAGCTTAGCGTACAATGAGCAGTTCTTC
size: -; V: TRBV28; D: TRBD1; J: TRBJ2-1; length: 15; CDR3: CASRPGTGGLNEQFF; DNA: TGTGCCAGCAGGCCCGGGACAGGGGGGTTAAATGAGCAGTTCTTC
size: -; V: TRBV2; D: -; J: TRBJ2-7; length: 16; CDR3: CASSAPGGADSYEQYF; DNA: TGTGCCAGCAGTGCCCCTGGAGGGGCGGACTCCTACGAGCAGTACTTC
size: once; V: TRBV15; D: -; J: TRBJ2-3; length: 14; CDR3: CATSRLVPTDTQYF; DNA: TGTGCCACCAGCAGACTAGTCCCCACAGATACGCAGTATTTT
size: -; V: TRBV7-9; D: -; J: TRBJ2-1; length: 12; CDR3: CASSLGGFEQFF; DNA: TGTGCCAGCAGCTTAGGGGGGTTCGAGCAGTTCTTC
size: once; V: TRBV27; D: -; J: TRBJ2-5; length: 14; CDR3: CASSPLGYQETQYF; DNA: TGTGCCAGCAGTCCCCTTGGGTACCAAGAGACCCAGTACTTC
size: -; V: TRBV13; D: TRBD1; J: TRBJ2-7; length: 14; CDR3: CASSFTGQGNEQYF; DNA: TGTGCCAGCAGCTTTACGGGACAGGGAAACGAGCAGTACTTC
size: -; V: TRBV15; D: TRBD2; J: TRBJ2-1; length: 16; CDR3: CATSRDGAGGDNEQFF; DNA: TGTGCCACCAGCAGAGATGGGGCGGGAGGGGACAATGAGCAGTTCTTC
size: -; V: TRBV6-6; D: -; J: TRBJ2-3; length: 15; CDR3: CASSTSIRTTDTQYF; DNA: TGTGCCAGCAGTACCTCGATTCGTACTACAGATACGCAGTATTTT
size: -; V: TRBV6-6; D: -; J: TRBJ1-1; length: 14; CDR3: CASKGGAWNTEAFF; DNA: TGTGCCAGCAAGGGGGGGGCTTGGAACACTGAAGCTTTCTTT
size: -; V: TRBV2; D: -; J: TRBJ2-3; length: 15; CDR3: CASSESAGTTDTQYF; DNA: TGTGCCAGCAGTGAATCCGCGGGGACCACAGATACGCAGTATTTT
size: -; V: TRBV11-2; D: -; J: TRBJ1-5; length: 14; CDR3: CASSLGQSNQPQHF; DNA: TGTGCCAGCAGCTTAGGGCAGAGCAATCAGCCCCAGCATTTT
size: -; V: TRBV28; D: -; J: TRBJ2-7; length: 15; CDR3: CASSLLFSNSYEQYF; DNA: TGTGCCAGCAGTTTATTGTTCTCTAACTCCTACGAGCAGTACTTC